One sample yielded the 7 T cell receptor beta chains listed below, sequenced in a study of a mutant IDH1 vaccine in newly diagnosed glioma. TCRdb's table, derived via immunoSEQ multiplex PCR, lists solely in-frame clones and lacks some. The repertoire holds about 52,000 clones, with over 75% as singletons. Time point reported: week 11, during vaccination. All doses held 300 ug of mutant IDH1 20-mer peptide, with topical imiquimod. These receptors' targets are unknown. The material was PBMCs, obtained from a glioma patient whose treatment included an IDH1 peptide vaccine. Every receptor here comes from a man aged 50 to 59 with glioma.

The V gene is TRBV2, the J gene TRBJ2-3, with TRBD2 identical over 14 bases. The CDR3 loop spans 18 amino acids. Germline CDR1 and CDR2: SNHLY and FYNNEI. Unmatched junction bases numbered 6, after V lost 4 bases and J lost 0 bases. In DNA form, the CDR3 reads TGTGCCAGCAGTGGACTAGCGGGGGGGAACCCTAGCACAGATACGCAGTATTTT. Translated, it gives CASSGLAGGNPSTDTQYF.

This chain uses TRBV27 with TRBJ2-7, with D perhaps TRBD2 (5 bases). V was trimmed by 7 bases and J by 2 bases, leaving 15 bases between them. The CDR3 is 14 amino acids. Germline CDR1 is MNHEY and CDR2 is SMNVEV (reference sequence). The DNA of the CDR3 is TGTGCCAGCATTATTCGTGCGGGCCCCTACGAGCAGTACTTC. The encoded protein is CASIIRAGPYEQYF.

The chain carries TRBV7-2 and TRBJ1-2; D gene uncertain. The CDR3 sequence is 15 residues long. The germline CDR1 and CDR2 sequences are SGHTA and FQGNSA. Trimming removed 1 base from V and 3 bases from J, with 12 bases in between. The CDR3 DNA follows: TGTGCCAGCAGCTTAGTCTTCTCCGGGGACTATGGCTACACCTTC. It codes for CASSLVFSGDYGYTF.

The rearrangement uses TRBV7-9 and TRBJ1-4, with 10 bases aligning to TRBD1. Germline CDR1 SEHNR, CDR2 FQNEAQ (reference sequence). Trimming cost V 5 bases and J 5 bases; bases outside gene matches: 5. This CDR3 has 15 amino acids. The CDR3 protein is CASSPWTGGNEKLFF. CDR3 coding DNA: TGTGCCAGCAGCCCTTGGACAGGGGGAAATGAAAAACTGTTTTTT.

The chain uses TRBV18 and TRBJ1-1; D is unclear. The CDR3 runs 14 residues. CDR1 KGHSH and CDR2 LQKENI come from the germline V gene. V shed 2 bases and J shed 2 bases, with 9 bases lying between them. CDR3 sequence: CASSPNTANTEAFF. CDR3 DNA sequence: TGTGCCAGCTCACCAAATACAGCCAACACTGAAGCTTTCTTT.

The chain joins TRBV12-5 to TRBJ2-7; no clear D. The V and J ends lost 2 bases and 3 bases respectively, with 35 bases between them. The CDR3 loop spans 22 amino acids. Looked up from germline, CDR1 is LGHNT and CDR2 is FRNRAP. Here the CDR3 reads CASGLMVPLLSIRPPPGYEQYF. CDR3 sequence (DNA): TGTGCTAGTGGTTTGATGGTCCCCCTCCTCTCGATCAGACCTCCCCCAGGCTACGAGCAGTACTTC.

The V gene is TRBV7-9, the J gene TRBJ1-1, with D tentatively TRBD1 (6 bases). The CDR3 has 15 amino acids. Germline V gives CDR1 SEHNR, CDR2 FQNEAQ (reference sequence). Deletions cut 1 base from V and 6 bases from J, with 15 bases between. The CDR3 nucleotides are TGTGCCAGCAGCTTAGAGTGGGTTGGACAGTCTGAAGCTTTCTTT. Translated, it gives CASSLEWVGQSEAFF.